This T cell receptor beta chain originates from a study of blood T cell repertoires in COVID-19. Whole-study context: COVID-19 samples collected from the United States, Italy and Spain covered acute and convalescent phases.

Seattle enrolled patients during active infection and tracked them longitudinally. How the authors handled the data: Researchers report that nucleated cell counts were estimated from reference gene primer amplification. Sequenced by immunoSEQ multiplex PCR; TCRdb stores in-frame clones only, minus some. Clone size and V and J calls were adopted from that table, with D and trimming inferred from the DNA. Among 250,000 to 300,000 clones listed, approximately 86% were seen once. Trimming stripped 4 bases from V and 0 bases from J, with 16 bases between. This CDR3 has 16 residues. Germline CDR1 reads SGHNT; CDR2 reads YYREEE (reference sequence).

The rearrangement links TRBV5-4 to TRBJ1-2, with D maybe TRBD1 (5 bases). Sample: peripheral blood. The source of this sequence is a woman aged 70 to 79 with COVID-19, enrolled during active disease. The chain's CDR3 is CASSRGGRLSNYGYTF. Written as DNA, the CDR3 is TGTGCCAGCAGCAGGGGAGGTCGTCTTTCTAACTATGGCTACACCTTC.